What follows is one T cell receptor beta chain and its context. Its specificity is unknown. The data were obtained in a study of shared clonotypes between healthy human individuals. As for the study in general: Plates per donor: three CD4 naive, three CD4 memory, two CD8 naive, one CD8 memory.

Data came from immunoSEQ multiplex PCR; TCRdb stores just in-frame clones and leaves some out. The sample includes 2 million to 2.5 million clones, 80% to 95% of them seen just once. Study results and caveats: The study found lower generation probabilities in non-shared clonotypes than in those shared by all four donors. Generally, naive subsets came out with larger estimated richness than memory subsets.

Germline assignment: CDR1 LNHDA and CDR2 SQIVND (reference sequence). The V end lost 7 bases, the J end lost 3 bases, and 15 bases lay between the germline ends. The CDR3 is 14 residues long. The chain links TRBV19 to TRBJ1-2; D unresolved. Sequencing was done on a sample of naive CD4+ T cells from PBMCs. The subset is: CD45RA+ positively selected. The sequence was obtained from a man in his late teens or twenties in good health. Some clones in this sample may be carry-over from other donors' samples. Here the CDR3 DNA reads TGTGCCAGTACCTCGGGCCATGGGGACTATGGCTACACCTTC. As protein: CASTSGHGDYGYTF.